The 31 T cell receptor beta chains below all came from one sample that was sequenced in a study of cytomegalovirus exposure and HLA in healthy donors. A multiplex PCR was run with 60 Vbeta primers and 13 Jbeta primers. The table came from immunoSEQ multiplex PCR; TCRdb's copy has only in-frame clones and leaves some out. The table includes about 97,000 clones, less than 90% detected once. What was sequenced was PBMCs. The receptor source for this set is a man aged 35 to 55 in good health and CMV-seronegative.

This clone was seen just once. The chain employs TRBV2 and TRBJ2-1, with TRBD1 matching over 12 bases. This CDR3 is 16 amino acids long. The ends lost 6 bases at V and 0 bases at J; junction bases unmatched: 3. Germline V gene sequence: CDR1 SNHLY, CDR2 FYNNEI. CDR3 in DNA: TGTGCCAGCAGGGGACAGGGGGCAAGCTCCTACAATGAGCAGTTCTTC. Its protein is CASRGQGASSYNEQFF.

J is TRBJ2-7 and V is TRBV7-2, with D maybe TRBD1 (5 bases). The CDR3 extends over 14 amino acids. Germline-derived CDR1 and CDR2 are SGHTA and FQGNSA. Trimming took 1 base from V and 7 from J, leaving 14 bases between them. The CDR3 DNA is TGTGCCAGCAGCTTAGTGGCCAGGGTGGGGGAGCAGTACTTC. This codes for CASSLVARVGEQYF.

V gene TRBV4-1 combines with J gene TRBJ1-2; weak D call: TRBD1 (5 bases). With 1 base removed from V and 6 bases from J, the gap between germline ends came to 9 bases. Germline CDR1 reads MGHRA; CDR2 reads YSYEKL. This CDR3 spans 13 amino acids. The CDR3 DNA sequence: TGCGCCAGCAGCCAAGTTGGGGCGCATGGCTACACCTTC. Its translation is CASSQVGAHGYTF.

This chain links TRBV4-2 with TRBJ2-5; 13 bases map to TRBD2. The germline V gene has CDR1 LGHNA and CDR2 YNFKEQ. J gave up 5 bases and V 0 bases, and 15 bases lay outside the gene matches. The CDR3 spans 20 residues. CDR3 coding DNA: TGTGCCAGCAGCCAAGAAGGTGCACTAGCGGGGGGGGCGGTGGGGGAGACCCAGTACTTC. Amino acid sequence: CASSQEGALAGGAVGETQYF.

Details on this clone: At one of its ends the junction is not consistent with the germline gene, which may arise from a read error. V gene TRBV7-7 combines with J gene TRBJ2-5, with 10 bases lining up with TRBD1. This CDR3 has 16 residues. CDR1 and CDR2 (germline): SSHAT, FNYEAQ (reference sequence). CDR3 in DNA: TGTGCTAGCAGCACAGGGACAGGGGTCACTCAAGAGACCCAGTACTTC. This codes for CASSTGTGVTQETQYF.

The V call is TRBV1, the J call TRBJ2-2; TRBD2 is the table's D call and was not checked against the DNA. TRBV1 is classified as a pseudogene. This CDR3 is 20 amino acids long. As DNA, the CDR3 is TGCACCAGCAGCCAAGATGTACGGACTAGCCCTCGAACGAACACCGGGGAGCTGTTTTTT. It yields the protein CTSSQDVRTSPRTNTGELFF.

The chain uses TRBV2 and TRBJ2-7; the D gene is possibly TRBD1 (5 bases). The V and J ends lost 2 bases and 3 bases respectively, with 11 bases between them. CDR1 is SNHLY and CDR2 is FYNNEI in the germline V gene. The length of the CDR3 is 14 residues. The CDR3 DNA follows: TGTGCCAGCAGTGAACAGGGCCAGAGCTACGAGCAGTACTTC. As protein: CASSEQGQSYEQYF.

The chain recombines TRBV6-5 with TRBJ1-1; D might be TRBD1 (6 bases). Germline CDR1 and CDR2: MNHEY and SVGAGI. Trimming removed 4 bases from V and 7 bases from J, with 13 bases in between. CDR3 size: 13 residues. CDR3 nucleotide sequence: TGTGCCAGCAGTTCGACAGGCACTGGTGAAGCTTTCTTT. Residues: CASSSTGTGEAFF.

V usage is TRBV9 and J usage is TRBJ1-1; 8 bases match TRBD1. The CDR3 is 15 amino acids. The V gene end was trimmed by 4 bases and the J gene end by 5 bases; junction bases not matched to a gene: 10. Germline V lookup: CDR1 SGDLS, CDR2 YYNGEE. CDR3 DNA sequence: TGTGCCAGCAGCACCGGAGGGACAGGATGGACTGAAGCTTTCTTT. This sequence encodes CASSTGGTGWTEAFF. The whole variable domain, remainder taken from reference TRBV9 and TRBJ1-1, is DSGVTQTPKHLITATGQRVTLRCSPRSGDLSVYWYQQSLDQGLQFLIQYYNGEERAKGNILERFSAQQFPDLHSELNLSSLELGDSALYFCASSTGGTGWTEAFFGQGTRLTVV.

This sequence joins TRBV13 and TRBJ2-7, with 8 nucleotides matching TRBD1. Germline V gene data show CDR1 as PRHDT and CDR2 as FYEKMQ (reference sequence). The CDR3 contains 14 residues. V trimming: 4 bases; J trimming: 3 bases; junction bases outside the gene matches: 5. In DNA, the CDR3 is TGTGCCAGCAGCTACGGACAGGGAAACTACGAGCAGTACTTC. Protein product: CASSYGQGNYEQYF.

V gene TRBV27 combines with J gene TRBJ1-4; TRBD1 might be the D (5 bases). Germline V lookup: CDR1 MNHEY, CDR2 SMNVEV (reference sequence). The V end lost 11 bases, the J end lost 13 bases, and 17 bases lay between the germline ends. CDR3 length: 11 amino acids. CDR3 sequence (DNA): TGTGCCTCGAAAGGGGCAGGTGGACTGTTTTTT. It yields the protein CASKGAGGLFF.

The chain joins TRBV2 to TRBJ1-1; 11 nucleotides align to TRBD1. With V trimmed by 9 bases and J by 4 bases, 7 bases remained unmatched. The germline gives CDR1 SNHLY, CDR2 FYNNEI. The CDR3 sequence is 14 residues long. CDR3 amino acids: CASLRGTGGTEAFF. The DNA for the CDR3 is TGTGCCAGTCTTCGCGGGACAGGGGGCACTGAAGCTTTCTTT. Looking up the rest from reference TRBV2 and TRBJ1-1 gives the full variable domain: EPEVTQTPSHQVTQMGQEVILRCVPISNHLYFYWYRQILGQKVEFLVSFYNNEISEKSEIFDDQFSVERPDGSNFTLKIRSTKLEDSAMYFCASLRGTGGTEAFFGQGTRLTVV.

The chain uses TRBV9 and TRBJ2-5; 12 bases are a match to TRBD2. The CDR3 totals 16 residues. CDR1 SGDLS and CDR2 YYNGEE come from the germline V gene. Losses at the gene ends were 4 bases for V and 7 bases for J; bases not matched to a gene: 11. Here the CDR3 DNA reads TGTGCCAGCAGCCCCGACCTGACTAGCGGGGGCGTGACCCAGTACTTC. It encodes CASSPDLTSGGVTQYF.

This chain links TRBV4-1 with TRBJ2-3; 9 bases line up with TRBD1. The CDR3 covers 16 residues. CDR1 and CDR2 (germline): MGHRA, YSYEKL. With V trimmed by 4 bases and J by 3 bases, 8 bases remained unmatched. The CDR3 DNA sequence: TGCGCCAGCAGCCGAGCAACAGGGGGCAGAACAGATACGCAGTATTTT. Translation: CASSRATGGRTDTQYF.

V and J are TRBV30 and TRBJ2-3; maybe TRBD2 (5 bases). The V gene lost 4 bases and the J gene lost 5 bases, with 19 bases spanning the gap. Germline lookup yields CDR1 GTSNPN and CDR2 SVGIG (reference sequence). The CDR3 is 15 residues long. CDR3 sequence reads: CAWTGRGLAGDTQYF. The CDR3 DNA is TGTGCCTGGACGGGCCGCGGGCTAGCAGGAGATACGCAGTATTTT. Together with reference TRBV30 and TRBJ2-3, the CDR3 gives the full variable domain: SQTIHQWPATLVQPVGSPLSLECTVEGTSNPNLYWYRQAAGRGLQLLFYSVGIGQISSEVPQNLSASRPQDRQFILSSKKLLLSDSGFYLCAWTGRGLAGDTQYFGPGTRLTVL.

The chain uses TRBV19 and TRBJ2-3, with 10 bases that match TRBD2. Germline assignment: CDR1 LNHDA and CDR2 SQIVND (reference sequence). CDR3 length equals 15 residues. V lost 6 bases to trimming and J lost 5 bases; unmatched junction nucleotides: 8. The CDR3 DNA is TGTGCCAGTAGATCTCTAGCGGGGGAAGGAGATACGCAGTATTTT. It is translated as CASRSLAGEGDTQYF.

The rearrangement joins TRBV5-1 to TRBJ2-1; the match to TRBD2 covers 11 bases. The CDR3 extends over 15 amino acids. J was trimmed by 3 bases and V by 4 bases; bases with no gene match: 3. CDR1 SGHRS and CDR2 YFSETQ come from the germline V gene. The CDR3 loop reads CASSPGLADYNEQFF. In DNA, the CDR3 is TGCGCCAGCAGCCCGGGACTAGCGGACTACAATGAGCAGTTCTTC.

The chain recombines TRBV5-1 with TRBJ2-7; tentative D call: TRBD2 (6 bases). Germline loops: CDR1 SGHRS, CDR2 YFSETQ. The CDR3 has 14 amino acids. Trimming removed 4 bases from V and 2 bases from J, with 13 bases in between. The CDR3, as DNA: TGCGCCAGCAGCATAATGACGGGGGCCTACGAGCAGTACTTC. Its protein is CASSIMTGAYEQYF.

CDR3 amino acids: CASSLTALNTEAFF. DNA for the CDR3: TGTGCCAGCAGCTTGACAGCCTTGAACACTGAAGCTTTCTTT. The chain joins TRBV5-4 to TRBJ1-1, with D unclear. Trimming took 1 base from V and 0 from J, leaving 7 bases between them. The CDR3 runs 14 residues. Per germline, CDR1 SGHNT and CDR2 YYREEE (reference sequence).

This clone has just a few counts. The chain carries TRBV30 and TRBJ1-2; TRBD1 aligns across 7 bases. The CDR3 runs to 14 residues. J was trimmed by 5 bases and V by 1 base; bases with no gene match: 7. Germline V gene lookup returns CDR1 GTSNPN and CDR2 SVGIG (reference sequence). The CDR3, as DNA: TGTGCCTGGAGTGCGCGAGGGGGCTTTTATGGCTACACCTTC. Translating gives CAWSARGGFYGYTF.

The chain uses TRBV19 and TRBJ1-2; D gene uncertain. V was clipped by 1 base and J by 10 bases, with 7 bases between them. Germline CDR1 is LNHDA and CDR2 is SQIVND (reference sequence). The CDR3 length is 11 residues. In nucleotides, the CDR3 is TGTGCCAGTAGTATAGGCCGAGCCTACACCTTC. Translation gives CASSIGRAYTF.

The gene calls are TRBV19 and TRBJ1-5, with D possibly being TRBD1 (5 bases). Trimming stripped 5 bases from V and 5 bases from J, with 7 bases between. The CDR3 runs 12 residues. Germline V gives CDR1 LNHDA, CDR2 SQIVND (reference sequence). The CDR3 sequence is CASSQGDQPQHF. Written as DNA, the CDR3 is TGTGCCAGTAGTCAGGGTGATCAGCCCCAGCATTTT. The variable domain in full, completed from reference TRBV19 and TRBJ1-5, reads DGGITQSPKYLFRKEGQNVTLSCEQNLNHDAMYWYRQDPGQGLRLIYYSQIVNDFQKGDIAEGYSVSREKKESFPLTVTSAQKNPTAFYLCASSQGDQPQHFGDGTRLSIL.

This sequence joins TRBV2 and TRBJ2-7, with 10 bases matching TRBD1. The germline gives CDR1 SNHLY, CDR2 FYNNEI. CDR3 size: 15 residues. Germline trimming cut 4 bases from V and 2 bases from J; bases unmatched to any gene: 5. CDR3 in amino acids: CASSGRDRGTYEQYF. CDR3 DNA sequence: TGTGCCAGCAGTGGCCGGGACAGGGGAACCTACGAGCAGTACTTC. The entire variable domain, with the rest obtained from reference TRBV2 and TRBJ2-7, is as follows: EPEVTQTPSHQVTQMGQEVILRCVPISNHLYFYWYRQILGQKVEFLVSFYNNEISEKSEIFDDQFSVERPDGSNFTLKIRSTKLEDSAMYFCASSGRDRGTYEQYFGPGTRLTVT.

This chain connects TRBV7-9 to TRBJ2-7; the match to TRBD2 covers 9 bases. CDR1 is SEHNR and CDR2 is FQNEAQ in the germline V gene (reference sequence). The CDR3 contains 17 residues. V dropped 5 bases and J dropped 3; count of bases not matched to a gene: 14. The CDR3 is CASSPRRLAGKYYEQYF. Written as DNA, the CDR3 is TGTGCCAGCAGCCCCCGTAGGCTAGCGGGGAAGTACTACGAGCAGTACTTC.

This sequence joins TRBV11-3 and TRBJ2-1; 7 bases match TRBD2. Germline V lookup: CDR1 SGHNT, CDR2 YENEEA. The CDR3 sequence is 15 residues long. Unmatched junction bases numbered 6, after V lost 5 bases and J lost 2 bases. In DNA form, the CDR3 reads TGTGCCAGCAGCCTTGCCGGGACTACCTACAATGAGCAGTTCTTC. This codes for CASSLAGTTYNEQFF. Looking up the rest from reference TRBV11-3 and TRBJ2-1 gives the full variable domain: EAGVVQSPRYKIIEKKQPVAFWCNPISGHNTLYWYLQNLGQGPELLIRYENEEAVDDSQLPKDRFSAERLKGVDSTLKIQPAELGDSAVYLCASSLAGTTYNEQFFGPGTRLTVL.

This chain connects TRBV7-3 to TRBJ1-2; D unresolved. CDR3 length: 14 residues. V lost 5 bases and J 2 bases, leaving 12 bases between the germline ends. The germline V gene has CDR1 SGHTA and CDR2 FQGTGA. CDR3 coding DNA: TGTGCCAGCAGCCCCTCGAGAGGGAACTATGGCTACACCTTC. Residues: CASSPSRGNYGYTF.

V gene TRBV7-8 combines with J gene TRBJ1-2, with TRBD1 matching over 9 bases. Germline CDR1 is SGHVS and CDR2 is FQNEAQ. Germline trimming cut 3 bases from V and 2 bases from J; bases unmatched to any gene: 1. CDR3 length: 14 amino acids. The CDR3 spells CASSFGTGNYGYTF. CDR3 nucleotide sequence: TGTGCCAGCAGCTTTGGGACAGGGAACTATGGCTACACCTTC.

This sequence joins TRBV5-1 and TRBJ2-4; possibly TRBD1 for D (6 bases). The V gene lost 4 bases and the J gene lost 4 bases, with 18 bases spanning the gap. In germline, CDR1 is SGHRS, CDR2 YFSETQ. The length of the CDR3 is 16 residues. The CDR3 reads CASSPRTDLSKNIQYF. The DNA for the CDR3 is TGCGCCAGCAGCCCCAGGACAGACCTCTCAAAAAACATTCAGTACTTC.

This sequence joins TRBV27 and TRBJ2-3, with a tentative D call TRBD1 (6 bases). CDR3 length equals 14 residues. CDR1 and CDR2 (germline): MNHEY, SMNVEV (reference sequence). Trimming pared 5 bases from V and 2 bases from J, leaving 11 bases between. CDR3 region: CASSRTDYTDTQYF. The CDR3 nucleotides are TGTGCCAGCAGTAGGACAGACTACACAGATACGCAGTATTTT.

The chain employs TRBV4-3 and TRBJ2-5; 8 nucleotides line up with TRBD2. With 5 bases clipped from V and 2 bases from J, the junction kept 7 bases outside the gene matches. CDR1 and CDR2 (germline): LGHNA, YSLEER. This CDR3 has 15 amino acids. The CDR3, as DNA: TGCGCCAGCAGCGCCCTACTAGCGGAGCAAGAGACCCAGTACTTC. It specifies CASSALLAEQETQYF.

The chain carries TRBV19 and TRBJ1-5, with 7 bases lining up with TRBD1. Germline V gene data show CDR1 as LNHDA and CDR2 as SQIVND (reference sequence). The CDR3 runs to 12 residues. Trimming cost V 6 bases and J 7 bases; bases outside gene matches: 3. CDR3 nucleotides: TGTGCCAGTAGGACAGGGTTCCAGCCCCAGCATTTT. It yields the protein CASRTGFQPQHF.